This TCR beta chain was sequenced during a study of control samples from healthy donors and cancer patients. Libraries were prepared by immunoSEQ multiplex PCR; TCRdb keeps only in-frame clonotypes and omits some of them. The repertoire consists of 100,000 to 150,000 clones, with approximately 94% occurring once and the leading ten covering 3.6%. The germline CDR1 and CDR2 sequences are SGHTA and FQGNSA. V lost 0 bases, J lost 6 bases, and 10 bases lay in between. This CDR3 contains 14 residues. Specimen: blood. The chain combines TRBV7-2 with TRBJ2-3; D unclear. This TCR was recovered from a young man in good health. The CDR3: CASSLAVGSDTQYF. In DNA form, the CDR3 reads TGTGCCAGCAGCTTAGCAGTCGGGTCGGATACGCAGTATTTT.